This note documents a single TCR beta chain sequence. The antigen it recognizes is unknown. No clone much larger than this one lies a single base away; base qualities are absent. At the junction V is shortened by 3 bases and J by 9 bases; bases outside the gene matches: 3. Via the germline V gene, CDR1 is MGHRA and CDR2 YSYEKL. From the cysteine through the phenylalanine, the CDR3 covers 14 amino acids. The CDR3 DNA has 42 bases and is translated from base 1. The data originate from a study of T cell repertoires in cytomegalovirus infection (dated by TCRdb to about 2019). Study-level background: Peptide stimulations targeted recently identified HLA-C-restricted CMV epitopes, whose presentation resists viral immunomodulation, together with well-studied HLA-B-restricted epitopes. Because public TCR beta signatures pointed to carriage of CMV infection together with the matching HLA type, the HLA type of each donor mattered for the analysis.

The reads were generated on an Illumina HiSeq 1500. TCRdb trimmed public reads at Q25 via fastp, called clones via MiXCR and kept in-frame beta chains. Rows matching on CDR3 protein sequence are summarized as one entry with the most common DNA and genes. For this sample the table gives some 500,000 distinct CDR3 sequences, of which approximately 40% were detected only once. Jointly, the top ten make up 48% of the sample. The meaning of the sample's treatment or condition label: in vitro stimulation with specific CMV peptide epitopes to enrich CMV-specific T cells. Broad study findings and their caveats: In both this cohort and an independent approximately 400-donor cohort, the cumulative frequency of public TCR beta family members distinguished carriers of CMV infection plus the relevant HLA type. The ex vivo response was dominated by HLA-C-restricted CMV-specific TCR beta clonotypes, and the single most frequent clonotype in two of eight donors was supplied by these HLA-C-restricted clonotypes.

The TCR was taken from a human donor in good health (CMV status not recorded). Some clones in this sample may be carry-over from other donors' samples. Recombination joined TRBV4-1 with TRBJ1-6; the junction holds 9 bases that match TRBD1. Sequenced material: cultured PBMCs, taken from culture after CMV antigen stimulation. The bases are TGCGCCAGCAGCCAGTGGGACAGGGTTTCACCCCTCCACTTT. It codes for CASSQWDRVSPLHF.